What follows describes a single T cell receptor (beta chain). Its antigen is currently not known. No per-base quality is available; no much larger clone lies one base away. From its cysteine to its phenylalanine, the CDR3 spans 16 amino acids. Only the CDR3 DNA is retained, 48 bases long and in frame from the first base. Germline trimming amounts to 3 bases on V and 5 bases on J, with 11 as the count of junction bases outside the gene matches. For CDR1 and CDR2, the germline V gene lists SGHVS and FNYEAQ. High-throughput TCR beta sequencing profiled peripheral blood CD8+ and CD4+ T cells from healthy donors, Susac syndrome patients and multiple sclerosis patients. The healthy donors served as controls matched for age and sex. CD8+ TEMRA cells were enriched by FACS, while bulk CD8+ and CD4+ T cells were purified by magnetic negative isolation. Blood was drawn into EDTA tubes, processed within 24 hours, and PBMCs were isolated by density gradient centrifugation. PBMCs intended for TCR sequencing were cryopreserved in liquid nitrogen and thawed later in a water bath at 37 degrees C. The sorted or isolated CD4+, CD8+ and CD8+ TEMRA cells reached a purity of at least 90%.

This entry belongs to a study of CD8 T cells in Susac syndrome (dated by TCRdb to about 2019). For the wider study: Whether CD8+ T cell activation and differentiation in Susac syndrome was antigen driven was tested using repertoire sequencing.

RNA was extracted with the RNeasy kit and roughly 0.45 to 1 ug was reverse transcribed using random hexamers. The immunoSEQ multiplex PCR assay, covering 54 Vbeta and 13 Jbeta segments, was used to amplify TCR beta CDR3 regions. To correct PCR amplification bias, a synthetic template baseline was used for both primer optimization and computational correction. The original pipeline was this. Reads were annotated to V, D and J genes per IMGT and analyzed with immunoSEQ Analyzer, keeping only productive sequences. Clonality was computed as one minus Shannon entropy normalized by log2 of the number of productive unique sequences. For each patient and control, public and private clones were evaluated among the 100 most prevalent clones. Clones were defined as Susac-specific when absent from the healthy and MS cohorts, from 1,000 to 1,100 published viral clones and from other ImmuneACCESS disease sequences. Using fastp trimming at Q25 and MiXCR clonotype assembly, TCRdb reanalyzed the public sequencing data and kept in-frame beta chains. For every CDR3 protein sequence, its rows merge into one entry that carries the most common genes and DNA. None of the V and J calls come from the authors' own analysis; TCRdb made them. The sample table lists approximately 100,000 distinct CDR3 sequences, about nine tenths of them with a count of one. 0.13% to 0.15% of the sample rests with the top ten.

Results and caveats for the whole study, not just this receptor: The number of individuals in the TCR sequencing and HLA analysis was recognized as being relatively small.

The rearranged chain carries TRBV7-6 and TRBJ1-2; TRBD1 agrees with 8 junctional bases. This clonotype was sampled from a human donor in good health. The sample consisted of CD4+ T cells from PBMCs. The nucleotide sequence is TGTGCCAGCAGCTTGGCTGAGCAGGGGGCCCTTTATGGCTACACCTTC. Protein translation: CASSLAEQGALYGYTF.